These 6 T cell receptor beta chains came from one sample sequenced in a study of T cells in Graves' hyperthyroidism and ophthalmopathy. Authors of the study amplified TCR beta CDR3 regions from RNA transcripts. TCR CDR3 underwent first-round RT-PCR with the HTBI primer set. One entry per CDR3 protein, called by TCRdb with MiXCR from the multiplex PCR reads. The data contain about 640,000 distinct CDR3 sequences, about a fifth of them singletons. The sequenced sample was blood. These TCRs come from a man under 40 with Graves' ophthalmopathy.

This clonotype appeared a few times. CDR3 sequence (DNA): TGCGCCAGCAGCCAAGGGACAGGGGAGGATGAAGCTTTCTTT. Its translation: CASSQGTGEDEAFF. The chain employs TRBV4-1 and TRBJ1-1; 9 positions match TRBD1. The CDR3 sequence is 14 residues long. Germline V gives CDR1 MGHRA, CDR2 YSYEKL. V lost 1 base to trimming and J lost 7 bases; unmatched junction nucleotides: 4.

The sample holds many counts of this clonotype. The chain combines TRBV5-1 with TRBJ2-3; 8 nucleotides align to TRBD1. Per the germline V gene, CDR1 is SGHRS and CDR2 is YFSETQ. This CDR3 has 15 residues. V gave up 0 bases and J gave up 5 bases; unmatched junction bases: 5. The CDR3, as DNA: TGCGCCAGCAGCTTGGAGGGACAGGCGGGAGATACGCAGTATTTT. Translating gives CASSLEGQAGDTQYF. Based on the CDR3 plus reference TRBV5-1 and TRBJ2-3, the full variable domain is KAGVTQTPRYLIKTRGQQVTLSCSPISGHRSVSWYQQTPGQGLQFLFEYFSETQRNKGNFPGRFSGRQFSNSRSEMNVSTLELGDSALYLCASSLEGQAGDTQYFGPGTRLTVL.

As concerns this clonotype: This may stem from a read error, because a much larger clone lies one nucleotide away. CDR3 nucleotides: TGTGCCAGCAGCTTAGGGCCGGGAGCCTCCTACGAGCAGTACTTC. It encodes CASSLGPGASYEQYF. The chain combines TRBV7-9 with TRBJ2-7, with D possibly matching TRBD2 (6 bases). CDR3 size: 15 residues. Per germline, CDR1 SEHNR and CDR2 FQNEAQ (reference sequence). Trimming left V 1 base short and J 0 bases short, with 10 bases between.

The chain uses TRBV15 and TRBJ2-7; 9 nucleotides agree with TRBD1. CDR3 length: 15 amino acids. After removal of 4 bases from V and 3 bases from J, the junction contained 7 bases not matched to a gene. CDR1 LNHNV and CDR2 YYDKDF come from the germline V gene (reference sequence). The CDR3 DNA is TGTGCCACCAGCAAGGGGACAGGGAGGATCTACGAGCAGTACTTC. This translates into CATSKGTGRIYEQYF.

The chain is built from TRBV20-1 and TRBJ2-5, with 9 positions matching TRBD1. V trimming: 5 bases; J trimming: 5 bases; junction bases outside the gene matches: 3. Germline V gene data show CDR1 as DFQATT and CDR2 as SNEGSKA (reference sequence). CDR3 length equals 12 residues. The CDR3, as DNA: TGCAGTGCTCCACAGGGGGCCGAGACCCAGTACTTC. The encoded protein is CSAPQGAETQYF.

The CDR3 loop reads CASSLSPGSRADEQFF. The CDR3 DNA reads TGTGCCAGCAGTTTATCCCCCGGGTCTAGGGCGGATGAGCAGTTCTTC. This chain connects TRBV27 to TRBJ2-1; unclear D gene. The CDR3 runs to 16 residues. Germline V gene lookup returns CDR1 MNHEY and CDR2 SMNVEV (reference sequence). V dropped 0 bases and J dropped 8 bases, with 17 bases sitting between them.